Listed here is a single T cell receptor (beta chain). The data are from a study of blood T cells in healthy people across ages. Healthy Caucasians from Russia aged roughly 6 to 95 served as donors. The second PCR ran 7 to 11 cycles with a sample-barcoded 5' primer and J-beta primers. TCRdb reanalysed the 5' RACE reads using MiXCR and keeps one entry per CDR3 protein. The data contain over 700,000 distinct CDR3 sequences, 40% to 65% of them singletons. Trimming cost V 0 bases and J 8 bases; bases outside gene matches: 12. The CDR3 length is 18 residues. Germline CDR1 is DFQATT and CDR2 is SNEGSKA (reference sequence).

Sequencing was carried out using blood. This clonotype originated in a man older than 75 in good health. The chain employs TRBV20-1 and TRBJ2-2, with 13 bases aligning to TRBD2. CDR3 coding DNA: TGCAGTGCTAGAGACCGAACTAGCGGGAGGGATTTGAAGGGGGAGCTGTTTTTT. Residues: CSARDRTSGRDLKGELFF.